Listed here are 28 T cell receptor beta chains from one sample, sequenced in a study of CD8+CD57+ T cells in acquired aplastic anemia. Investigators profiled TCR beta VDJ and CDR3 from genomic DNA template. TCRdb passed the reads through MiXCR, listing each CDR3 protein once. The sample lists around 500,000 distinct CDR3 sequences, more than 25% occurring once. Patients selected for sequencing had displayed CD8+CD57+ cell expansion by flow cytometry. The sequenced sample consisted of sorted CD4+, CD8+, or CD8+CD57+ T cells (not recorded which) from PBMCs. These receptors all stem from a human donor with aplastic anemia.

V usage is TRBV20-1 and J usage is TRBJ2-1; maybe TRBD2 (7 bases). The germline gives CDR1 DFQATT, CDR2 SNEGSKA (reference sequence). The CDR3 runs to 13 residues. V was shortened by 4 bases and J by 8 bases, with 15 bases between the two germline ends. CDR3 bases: TGCAGTGCTACTAACTGGGGGGGCGATGAGCAGTTCTTC. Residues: CSATNWGGDEQFF.

The CDR3 loop reads CASRKGASYNEQFF. Written as DNA, the CDR3 is TGTGCCAGCAGAAAGGGGGCCTCCTACAATGAGCAGTTCTTC. This chain links TRBV27 with TRBJ2-1; 7 positions agree with TRBD1. Germline assignment: CDR1 MNHEY and CDR2 SMNVEV (reference sequence). This CDR3 is 14 amino acids long. The trim removed 6 bases at V and 0 bases at J, leaving 2 bases unmatched.

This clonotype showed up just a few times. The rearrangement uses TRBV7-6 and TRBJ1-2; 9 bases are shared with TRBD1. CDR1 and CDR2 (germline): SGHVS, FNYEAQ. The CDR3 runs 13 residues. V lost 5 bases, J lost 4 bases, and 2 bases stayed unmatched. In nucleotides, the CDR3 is TGTGCCAGCAGCCCGACAGGGGGCTATGGCTACACCTTC. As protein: CASSPTGGYGYTF.

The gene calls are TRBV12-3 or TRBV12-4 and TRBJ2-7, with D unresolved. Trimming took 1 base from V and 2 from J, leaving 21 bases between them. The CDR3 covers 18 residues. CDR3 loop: CASSLGVGSGPGTYEQYF. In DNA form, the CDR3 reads TGTGCCAGCAGTTTAGGGGTGGGTTCGGGCCCTGGGACCTACGAGCAGTACTTC.

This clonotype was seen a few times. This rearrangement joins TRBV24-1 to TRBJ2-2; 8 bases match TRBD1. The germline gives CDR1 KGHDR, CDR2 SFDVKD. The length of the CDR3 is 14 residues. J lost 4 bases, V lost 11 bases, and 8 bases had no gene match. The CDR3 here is CASNRQGSTGELFF. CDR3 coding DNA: TGTGCCAGCAATCGACAGGGGAGCACCGGGGAGCTGTTTTTT.

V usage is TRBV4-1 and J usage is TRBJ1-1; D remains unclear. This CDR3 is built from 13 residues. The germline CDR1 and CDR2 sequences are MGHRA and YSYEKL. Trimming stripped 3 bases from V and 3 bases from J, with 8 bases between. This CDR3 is CASSHPWDTEAFF. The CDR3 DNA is TGCGCCAGCAGCCACCCATGGGACACTGAAGCTTTCTTT.

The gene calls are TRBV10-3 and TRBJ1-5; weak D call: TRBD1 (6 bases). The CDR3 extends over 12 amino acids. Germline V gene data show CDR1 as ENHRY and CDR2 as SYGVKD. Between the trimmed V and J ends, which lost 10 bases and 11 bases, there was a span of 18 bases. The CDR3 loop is CASSESGEAQHF. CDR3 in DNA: TGTGCCAGCAGCGAATCAGGGGAGGCCCAGCATTTT.

This CDR3 reads CSARDVGGAGSDTQYF. In DNA, the CDR3 is TGCAGTGCTAGAGATGTCGGGGGAGCGGGATCAGATACGCAGTATTTT. The V gene is TRBV20-1, the J gene TRBJ2-3; 7 bases agree with TRBD2. Germline trimming cut 0 bases from V and 4 bases from J; bases unmatched to any gene: 10. This CDR3 has 16 amino acids. CDR1 DFQATT and CDR2 SNEGSKA come from the germline V gene (reference sequence).

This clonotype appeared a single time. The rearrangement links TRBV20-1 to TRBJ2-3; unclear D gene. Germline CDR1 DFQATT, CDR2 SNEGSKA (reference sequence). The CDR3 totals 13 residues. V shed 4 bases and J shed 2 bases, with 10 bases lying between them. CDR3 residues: CSAKNSYTDTQYF. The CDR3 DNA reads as TGCAGTGCTAAAAACAGCTACACAGATACGCAGTATTTT.

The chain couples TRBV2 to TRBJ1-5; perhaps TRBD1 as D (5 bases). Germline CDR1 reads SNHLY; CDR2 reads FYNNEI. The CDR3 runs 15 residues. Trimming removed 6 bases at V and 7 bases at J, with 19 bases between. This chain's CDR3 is CASSQAGGAAQPQHF. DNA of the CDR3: TGTGCCAGCAGCCAAGCGGGAGGGGCGGCCCAGCCCCAGCATTTT.

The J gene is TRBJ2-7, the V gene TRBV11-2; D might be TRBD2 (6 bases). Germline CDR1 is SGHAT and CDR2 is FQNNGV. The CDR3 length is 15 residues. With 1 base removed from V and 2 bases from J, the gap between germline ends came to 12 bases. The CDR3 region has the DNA TGTGCCAGCAGCTTAGTATTCGGAGGGGCCTACGAGCAGTACTTC. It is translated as CASSLVFGGAYEQYF.

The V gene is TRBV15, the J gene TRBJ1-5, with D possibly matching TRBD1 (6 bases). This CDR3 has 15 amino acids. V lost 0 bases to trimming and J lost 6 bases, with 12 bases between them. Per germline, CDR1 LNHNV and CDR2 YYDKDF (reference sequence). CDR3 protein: CATSRDVGAGQPQHF. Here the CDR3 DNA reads TGTGCCACCAGCAGAGATGTGGGGGCAGGTCAGCCCCAGCATTTT.

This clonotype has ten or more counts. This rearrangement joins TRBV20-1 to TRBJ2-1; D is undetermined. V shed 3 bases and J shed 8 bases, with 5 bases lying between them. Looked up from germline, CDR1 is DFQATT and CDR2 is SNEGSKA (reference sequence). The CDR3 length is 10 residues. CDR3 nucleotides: TGCAGTGCTAGGATACATGAGCAGTTCTTC. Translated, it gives CSARIHEQFF.

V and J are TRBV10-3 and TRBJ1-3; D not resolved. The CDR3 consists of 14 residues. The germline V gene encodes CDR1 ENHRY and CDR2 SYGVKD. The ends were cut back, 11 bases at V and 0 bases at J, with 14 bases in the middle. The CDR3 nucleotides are TGTGCCCCACGGGGAGGGAGCTCTGGAAACACCATATATTTT. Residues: CAPRGGSSGNTIYF.

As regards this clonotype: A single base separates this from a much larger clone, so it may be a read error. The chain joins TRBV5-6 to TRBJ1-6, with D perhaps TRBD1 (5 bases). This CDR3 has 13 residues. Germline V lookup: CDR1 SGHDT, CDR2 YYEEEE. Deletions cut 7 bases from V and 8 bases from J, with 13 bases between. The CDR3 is CASAGRGYSPLHF. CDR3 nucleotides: TGTGCCAGCGCGGGGCGCGGCTATTCACCCCTCCACTTT.

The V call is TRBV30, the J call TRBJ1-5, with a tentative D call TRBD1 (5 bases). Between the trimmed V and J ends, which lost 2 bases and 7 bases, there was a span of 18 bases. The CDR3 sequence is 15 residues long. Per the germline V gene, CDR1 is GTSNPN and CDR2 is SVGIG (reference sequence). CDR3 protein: CAWSSKQALGQPQHF. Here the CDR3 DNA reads TGTGCCTGGAGTTCCAAACAGGCCCTAGGGCAGCCCCAGCATTTT.

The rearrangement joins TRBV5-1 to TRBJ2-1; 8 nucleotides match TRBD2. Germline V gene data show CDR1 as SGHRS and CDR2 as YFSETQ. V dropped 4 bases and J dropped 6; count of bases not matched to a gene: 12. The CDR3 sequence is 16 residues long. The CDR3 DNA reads TGCGCCAGCAGCCCTCGGTCGGCGGGGGGCGGCAATGAGCAGTTCTTC. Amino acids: CASSPRSAGGGNEQFF.

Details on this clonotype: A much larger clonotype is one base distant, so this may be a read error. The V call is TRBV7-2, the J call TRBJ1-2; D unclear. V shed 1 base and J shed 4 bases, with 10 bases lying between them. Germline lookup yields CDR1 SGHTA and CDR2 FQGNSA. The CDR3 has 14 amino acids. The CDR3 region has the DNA TGTGCCAGCAGCTTAGAGATGGGGAGCTATGGCTACACCTTC. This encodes CASSLEMGSYGYTF.

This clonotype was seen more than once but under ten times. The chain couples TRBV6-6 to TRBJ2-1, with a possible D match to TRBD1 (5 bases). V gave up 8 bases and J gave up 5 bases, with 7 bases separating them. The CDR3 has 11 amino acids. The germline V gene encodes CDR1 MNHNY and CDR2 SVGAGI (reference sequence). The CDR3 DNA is TGTGCCAGCGGGGCCCACAATGAGCAGTTCTTC. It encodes CASGAHNEQFF.

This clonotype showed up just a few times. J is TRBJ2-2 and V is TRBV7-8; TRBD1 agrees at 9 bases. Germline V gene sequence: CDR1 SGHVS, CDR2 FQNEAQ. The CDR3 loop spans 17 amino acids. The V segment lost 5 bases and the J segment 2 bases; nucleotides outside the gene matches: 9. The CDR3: CASSPLGGQGNTGELFF. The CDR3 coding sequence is TGTGCCAGCAGCCCCTTGGGGGGACAGGGTAACACCGGGGAGCTGTTTTTT.

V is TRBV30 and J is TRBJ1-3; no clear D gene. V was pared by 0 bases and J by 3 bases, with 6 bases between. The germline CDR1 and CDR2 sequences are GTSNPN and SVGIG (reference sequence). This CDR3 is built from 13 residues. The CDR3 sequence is CAWSVLIGNTIYF. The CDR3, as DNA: TGTGCCTGGAGTGTACTGATTGGAAACACCATATATTTT.

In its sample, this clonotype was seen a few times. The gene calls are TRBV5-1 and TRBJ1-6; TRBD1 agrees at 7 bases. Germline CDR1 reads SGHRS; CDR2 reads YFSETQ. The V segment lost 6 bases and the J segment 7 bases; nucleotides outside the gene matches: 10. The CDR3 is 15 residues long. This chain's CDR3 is CASISSTGKNSPLHF. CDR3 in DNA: TGCGCCAGCATATCGTCGACAGGGAAAAATTCACCCCTCCACTTT.

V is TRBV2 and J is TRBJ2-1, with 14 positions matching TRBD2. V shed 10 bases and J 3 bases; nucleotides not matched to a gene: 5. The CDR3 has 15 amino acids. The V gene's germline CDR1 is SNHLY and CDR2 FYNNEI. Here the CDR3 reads CANKGLAGGYNEQFF. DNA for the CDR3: TGTGCCAACAAAGGACTAGCGGGGGGCTACAATGAGCAGTTCTTC.

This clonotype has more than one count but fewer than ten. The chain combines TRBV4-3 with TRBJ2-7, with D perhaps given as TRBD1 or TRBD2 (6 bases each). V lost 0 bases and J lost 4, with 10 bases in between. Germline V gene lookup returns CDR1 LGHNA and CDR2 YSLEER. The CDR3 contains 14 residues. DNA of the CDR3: TGCGCCAGCAGCCAAGACGGGGGCTCTTACGAGCAGTACTTC. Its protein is CASSQDGGSYEQYF.

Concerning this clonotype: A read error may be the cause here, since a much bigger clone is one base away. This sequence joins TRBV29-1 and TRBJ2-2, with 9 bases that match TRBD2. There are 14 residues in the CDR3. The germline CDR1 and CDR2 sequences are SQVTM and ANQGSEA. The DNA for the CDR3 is TGCAGCGTTGCGGCTAGCGGGAACACCGGGGAGCTGCTTTTT. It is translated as CSVAASGNTGELLF.

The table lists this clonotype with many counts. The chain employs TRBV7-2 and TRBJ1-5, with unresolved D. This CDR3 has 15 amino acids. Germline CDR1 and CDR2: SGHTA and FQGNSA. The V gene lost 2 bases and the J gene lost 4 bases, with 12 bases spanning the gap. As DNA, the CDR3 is TGTGCCAGCAGCTTACAGTCACGCCGGAATCAGCCCCAGCATTTT. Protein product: CASSLQSRRNQPQHF. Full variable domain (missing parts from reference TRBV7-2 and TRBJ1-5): GAGVSQSPSNKVTEKGKDVELRCDPISGHTALYWYRQSLGQGLEFLIYFQGNSAPDKSGLPSDRFSAERTGGSVSTLTIQRTQQEDSAVYLCASSLQSRRNQPQHFGDGTRLSIL.

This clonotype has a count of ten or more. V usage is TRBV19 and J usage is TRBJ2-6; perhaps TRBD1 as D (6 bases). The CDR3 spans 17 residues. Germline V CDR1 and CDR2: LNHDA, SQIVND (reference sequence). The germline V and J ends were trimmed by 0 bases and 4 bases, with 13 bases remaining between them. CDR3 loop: CASSIDSSGAGANVLTF. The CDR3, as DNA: TGTGCCAGTAGTATAGATTCGTCAGGGGCCGGGGCCAACGTCCTGACTTTC.

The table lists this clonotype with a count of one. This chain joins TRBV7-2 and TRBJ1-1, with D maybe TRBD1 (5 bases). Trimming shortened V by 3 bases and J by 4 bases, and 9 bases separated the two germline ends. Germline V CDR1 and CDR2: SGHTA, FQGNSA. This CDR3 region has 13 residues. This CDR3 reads CASSFGAGTEAFF. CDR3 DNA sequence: TGTGCCAGCAGCTTCGGGGCGGGCACTGAAGCTTTCTTT.